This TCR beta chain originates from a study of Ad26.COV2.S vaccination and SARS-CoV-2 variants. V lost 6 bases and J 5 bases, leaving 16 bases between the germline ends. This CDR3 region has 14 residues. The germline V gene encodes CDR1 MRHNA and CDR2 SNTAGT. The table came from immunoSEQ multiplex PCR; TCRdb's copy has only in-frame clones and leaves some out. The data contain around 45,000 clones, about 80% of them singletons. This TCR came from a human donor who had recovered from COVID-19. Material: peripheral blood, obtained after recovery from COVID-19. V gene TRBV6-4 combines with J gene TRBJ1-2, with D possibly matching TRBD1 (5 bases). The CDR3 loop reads CASRRGEGLYGYTF. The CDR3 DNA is TGTGCCAGCAGGCGAGGAGAGGGACTTTATGGCTACACCTTC.